This paragraph reports one T cell receptor beta chain. Germline V gives CDR1 MDHEN, CDR2 SYDVKM. Deletions cut 2 bases from V and 0 bases from J, with 7 bases between. This CDR3 region has 14 residues. This entry belongs to a study of blood T cell repertoires in COVID-19. Overall study context: Sites in the United States, Italy and Spain provided acute and convalescent COVID-19 samples. T cells, B-cell-depleted T cells, or PBMCs supplied cDNA or gDNA.

In the original workflow: Estimated nucleated cell counts came from reference gene primer amplification. Generated by immunoSEQ multiplex PCR, the TCRdb table keeps only in-frame clones and is missing some. Clonal size and the V and J genes are those of that table, whereas D and trimming came from the DNA. Of 90,000 to 120,000 clones in the sample, 75% to 95% are singletons; the top ten hold approximately 1.2%. Sequenced material: peripheral blood. This clonotype originated in a woman aged 25 to 45 with acute or convalescent COVID-19. The V and J genes are TRBV28 and TRBJ1-1; D is unclear. Here the CDR3 reads CASSLVAVNTEAFF. CDR3 in DNA: TGTGCCAGCAGTTTAGTAGCAGTGAACACTGAAGCTTTCTTT.